This entry concerns a single T cell receptor beta chain. No antigen is known for it. This sample is part of a study of cytotoxic CD8 clonotypes in ibrutinib-treated CLL. Looking at the study overall: The patient breakdown showed 11 relapsed/refractory and around 16 treatment-naive cases, with 17 IGHV unmutated. Some 24 partial and 2 complete responses; at median 68 months, around 14 remitted, roughly twelve progressed. Study-wide points: Rare overall, public clonotypes shrank or held steady under therapy.

Repertoires were generated with immunoSEQ multiplex PCR, while TCRdb's copy carries only in-frame clones and drops some. The table has about 40,000 clones, 60% to 75% seen once. The CDR3 runs 16 residues. V was cut by 1 base and J by 8 bases, with 19 bases left in between. Germline V gives CDR1 SGHRS, CDR2 YFSETQ. The sequence was collected from a human donor with chronic lymphocytic leukemia. The source was PBMCs, collected at disease progression, from a patient treated with ibrutinib. This rearrangement joins TRBV5-1 to TRBJ2-1, with D possibly being TRBD2 (6 bases). Written as DNA, the CDR3 is TGCGCCAGCAGCTTGTATTCTGGGGGAGGCGACGATGAGCAGTTCTTC. Translation: CASSLYSGGGDDEQFF. The variable domain in full, completed from reference TRBV5-1 and TRBJ2-1, reads KAGVTQTPRYLIKTRGQQVTLSCSPISGHRSVSWYQQTPGQGLQFLFEYFSETQRNKGNFPGRFSGRQFSNSRSEMNVSTLELGDSALYLCASSLYSGGGDDEQFFGPGTRLTVL.